This is a list of T cell receptor beta chains from one sample in a study of CD8 T cells in Susac syndrome. TCRdb called the immunoSEQ multiplex PCR reads again in MiXCR, with one record for every CDR3 protein. The top ten hold 0.082% of the sample, which has about 200,000 distinct CDR3 sequences, roughly 94% seen once. Sequencing was done on a sample of CD4+ T cells from PBMCs. All receptors derive from a human donor with multiple sclerosis. The CDR3 runs from the conserved cysteine through the conserved F or W. Each record gives: V gene, clone size, J gene, D gene, CDR3 DNA, CDR3 protein. A D gene is named only where the DNA matches it firmly. The size field is filled for only some rows; it gives once, few, many or a size class.

v_gene: TRBV30; abundance: NA; j_gene: TRBJ1-2; d_gene: NA; CDR3nt: TGTGCCTGGAGTGCACGGGAAAACTATGGCTACACCTTC; CDR3aa: CAWSARENYGYTF
v_gene: TRBV30; abundance: NA; j_gene: TRBJ2-3; d_gene: NA; CDR3nt: TGTGCCTGGAGTGTCCCAGATACGCAGTATTTT; CDR3aa: CAWSVPDTQYF
v_gene: TRBV7-2; abundance: NA; j_gene: TRBJ2-3; d_gene: NA; CDR3nt: TGTGCCAGCAGCTTAGTAGTAACCTCAGGGGATACGCAGTATTTT; CDR3aa: CASSLVVTSGDTQYF
v_gene: TRBV7-9; abundance: NA; j_gene: TRBJ1-1; d_gene: NA; CDR3nt: TGTGCCAGCAGTCAGGGTAGGGCCGGCACTGAAGCTTTCTTT; CDR3aa: CASSQGRAGTEAFF
v_gene: TRBV3-1; abundance: NA; j_gene: TRBJ2-5; d_gene: NA; CDR3nt: TGTGCCAGCAGCCAAGATTTCCGTACTCCCACCCAGTACTTC; CDR3aa: CASSQDFRTPTQYF
v_gene: TRBV29-1; abundance: NA; j_gene: TRBJ2-5; d_gene: NA; CDR3nt: TGCAGCGTTGAGGGGAATGGAGAGACCCAGTACTTC; CDR3aa: CSVEGNGETQYF
v_gene: TRBV12-3/TRBV12-4; abundance: NA; j_gene: TRBJ2-3; d_gene: NA; CDR3nt: TGTGCCAGCAGCTCCCTCGCTCAGACGCAGTATTTT; CDR3aa: CASSSLAQTQYF
v_gene: TRBV12-3/TRBV12-4; abundance: NA; j_gene: TRBJ2-7; d_gene: NA; CDR3nt: TGTGCCAGCAGCCCCGGTAGGGAACCCTACGAGCAGTACTTC; CDR3aa: CASSPGREPYEQYF
v_gene: TRBV29-1; abundance: NA; j_gene: TRBJ1-1; d_gene: NA; CDR3nt: TGCAGCGTTGAAGCAAGGGGGGCCGGGAACACTGAAGCTTTCTTT; CDR3aa: CSVEARGAGNTEAFF
v_gene: TRBV29-1; abundance: NA; j_gene: TRBJ2-5; d_gene: TRBD2; CDR3nt: TGCAGCGGGGCCCTAGCGGGGGTAGAGACCCAGTACTTC; CDR3aa: CSGALAGVETQYF
v_gene: TRBV6-1; abundance: NA; j_gene: TRBJ2-3; d_gene: TRBD2; CDR3nt: TGTGCCAGCAGTCTTGGGATGGGACTAGCGGGGGCAACAGATACGCAGTATTTT; CDR3aa: CASSLGMGLAGATDTQYF
v_gene: TRBV24-1; abundance: NA; j_gene: TRBJ2-1; d_gene: TRBD1; CDR3nt: TGTGCCACCGCCCCCGGACAGGGGGTCTATGAGCAGTTCTTC; CDR3aa: CATAPGQGVYEQFF
v_gene: TRBV24-1; abundance: once; j_gene: TRBJ1-5; d_gene: TRBD1; CDR3nt: TGTGCCACCAGTGATTTGGGACAGGGGCTTAGCAATCAGCCCCAGCATTTT; CDR3aa: CATSDLGQGLSNQPQHF
v_gene: TRBV5-6; abundance: NA; j_gene: TRBJ2-2; d_gene: NA; CDR3nt: TGTGCCAGCAGCGAGACTAGGGCCACCGGGGAGCTGTTTTTT; CDR3aa: CASSETRATGELFF
v_gene: TRBV3-1; abundance: NA; j_gene: TRBJ2-7; d_gene: NA; CDR3nt: TGTGCCAGCAGCCAACTAGGGTTCGAGCAGTACTTC; CDR3aa: CASSQLGFEQYF
v_gene: TRBV12-3/TRBV12-4; abundance: few; j_gene: TRBJ2-5; d_gene: NA; CDR3nt: TGTGCCAGCAGTTTGGGACGGCACCAAGAGACCCAGTACTTC; CDR3aa: CASSLGRHQETQYF
v_gene: TRBV4-1; abundance: NA; j_gene: TRBJ1-5; d_gene: NA; CDR3nt: TGCGCCAGCAGCCAAGATGGGGGTATCGGCAATCAGCCCCAGCATTTT; CDR3aa: CASSQDGGIGNQPQHF
v_gene: TRBV12-3/TRBV12-4; abundance: NA; j_gene: TRBJ1-4; d_gene: NA; CDR3nt: TGTGCCAGCAGTTTCAACAGGGAAGGAGAAAAACTGTTTTTT; CDR3aa: CASSFNREGEKLFF
v_gene: TRBV29-1; abundance: NA; j_gene: TRBJ2-3; d_gene: NA; CDR3nt: TGCAGCCACGGGCCTAACACAGATACGCAGTATTTT; CDR3aa: CSHGPNTDTQYF
v_gene: TRBV6-2/TRBV6-3; abundance: NA; j_gene: TRBJ1-2; d_gene: NA; CDR3nt: TGTGCCAGCAGTTACTCGACTCGAGGTAACTATGGCTACACCTTC; CDR3aa: CASSYSTRGNYGYTF
v_gene: TRBV19; abundance: NA; j_gene: TRBJ2-1; d_gene: TRBD1; CDR3nt: TGTGCCAGTAGTCCTGACAGGGGGGATTGGAATGAGCAGTTCTTC; CDR3aa: CASSPDRGDWNEQFF
v_gene: TRBV29-1; abundance: once; j_gene: TRBJ2-1; d_gene: NA; CDR3nt: TGCAGCGTCCGCGCGGGACCAAAGAGCTCCTACAATGAGCAGTTCTTC; CDR3aa: CSVRAGPKSSYNEQFF
v_gene: TRBV4-2; abundance: NA; j_gene: TRBJ1-1; d_gene: NA; CDR3nt: TGTGCCAGCAGCCCTCCAAACAGGAACACTGAAGCTTTCTTT; CDR3aa: CASSPPNRNTEAFF
v_gene: TRBV15; abundance: NA; j_gene: TRBJ2-1; d_gene: NA; CDR3nt: TGTGCCACCAGCAGAGATGAAAGGCGCGGGGTGACCTACAATGAGCAGTTCTTC; CDR3aa: CATSRDERRGVTYNEQFF
v_gene: TRBV3-1; abundance: NA; j_gene: TRBJ1-2; d_gene: TRBD1; CDR3nt: TGTGCCAGCAGCCAATCCGGGACAGGGCCATCTGGCTACACCTTC; CDR3aa: CASSQSGTGPSGYTF
v_gene: TRBV29-1; abundance: NA; j_gene: TRBJ1-2; d_gene: TRBD1; CDR3nt: TGCAGCGTTGAGGGGACCGACAGGGGGTATGGCTACACCTTC; CDR3aa: CSVEGTDRGYGYTF
v_gene: TRBV29-1; abundance: NA; j_gene: TRBJ2-5; d_gene: TRBD1; CDR3nt: TGCAGCGTCGACCTCCCTGACAGGGGGCCAGAGACCCAGTACTTC; CDR3aa: CSVDLPDRGPETQYF
v_gene: TRBV9; abundance: NA; j_gene: TRBJ2-7; d_gene: TRBD2; CDR3nt: TGTGCCAGCAGCAACGGACTAGCGGGGAAGTACTACGAGCAGTACTTC; CDR3aa: CASSNGLAGKYYEQYF
v_gene: TRBV3-1; abundance: NA; j_gene: TRBJ2-3; d_gene: TRBD2; CDR3nt: TGTGCCAGCAGCGAAGGACTAGCGGGGATCACAGATACGCAGTATTTT; CDR3aa: CASSEGLAGITDTQYF
v_gene: TRBV10-3; abundance: NA; j_gene: TRBJ1-2; d_gene: NA; CDR3nt: TGTGCCATCAGTGAAATGGGCAGGGGCTACACCTTC; CDR3aa: CAISEMGRGYTF
v_gene: TRBV29-1; abundance: NA; j_gene: TRBJ1-2; d_gene: NA; CDR3nt: TGCAGCGTTGACGAGGGGAACTATGGCTACACCTTC; CDR3aa: CSVDEGNYGYTF
v_gene: TRBV5-4; abundance: NA; j_gene: TRBJ1-1; d_gene: NA; CDR3nt: TGTGCCAGCAGCTACAGGTTCCCGAACACTGAAGCTTTCTTT; CDR3aa: CASSYRFPNTEAFF
v_gene: TRBV3-1; abundance: NA; j_gene: TRBJ1-1; d_gene: NA; CDR3nt: TGTGCCAGCAGCCAAGAGGGGGGGAGGACTGAAGCTTTCTTT; CDR3aa: CASSQEGGRTEAFF
v_gene: TRBV12-3/TRBV12-4; abundance: NA; j_gene: TRBJ1-2; d_gene: NA; CDR3nt: TGTGCCAGTACCGGACAGTTCTATGGCCACACCTTC; CDR3aa: CASTGQFYGHTF
v_gene: TRBV30; abundance: NA; j_gene: TRBJ1-3; d_gene: NA; CDR3nt: TGTGCCTGGAGTGTACTGGGGGCGCAGGGAAACACCATATATTTT; CDR3aa: CAWSVLGAQGNTIYF
v_gene: TRBV7-9; abundance: NA; j_gene: TRBJ2-1; d_gene: TRBD2; CDR3nt: TGTGCCAGCAGCTTAACCCGGGGACTATCTACCTACAATGAGCAGTTCTTC; CDR3aa: CASSLTRGLSTYNEQFF
v_gene: TRBV19; abundance: NA; j_gene: TRBJ1-1; d_gene: NA; CDR3nt: TGTGCCAGTAGCCGGACCAGCGGGGCCTTTTATTCTGAAGCTTTCTTT; CDR3aa: CASSRTSGAFYSEAFF
v_gene: TRBV20-1; abundance: NA; j_gene: TRBJ2-5; d_gene: NA; CDR3nt: TGCAGTGCCAACGCCTACCAAGAGACCCAGTACTTC; CDR3aa: CSANAYQETQYF
v_gene: TRBV7-9; abundance: NA; j_gene: TRBJ2-5; d_gene: TRBD1; CDR3nt: TGTGCCAGCAGCTTCGACAGGGTGGAGACCCAGTACTTC; CDR3aa: CASSFDRVETQYF
v_gene: TRBV11-2; abundance: NA; j_gene: TRBJ2-3; d_gene: NA; CDR3nt: TGTGCCAGCAGCTTAGACTGGATTAGCACAGATACGCAGTATTTT; CDR3aa: CASSLDWISTDTQYF
v_gene: TRBV3-1; abundance: NA; j_gene: TRBJ1-5; d_gene: NA; CDR3nt: TGTGCCAGCAGCCCACAGGGACTTTATCAGCCCCAGCATTTT; CDR3aa: CASSPQGLYQPQHF
v_gene: TRBV3-1; abundance: NA; j_gene: TRBJ2-1; d_gene: NA; CDR3nt: TGTGCCAGCAGCCAACCCAGGGGAGTATACAATGAGCAGTTCTTC; CDR3aa: CASSQPRGVYNEQFF
v_gene: TRBV5-1; abundance: NA; j_gene: TRBJ2-5; d_gene: NA; CDR3nt: TGCGCCAGCAGCTTGGTTGGGCTCCAAGAGACCCAGTACTTC; CDR3aa: CASSLVGLQETQYF
v_gene: TRBV4-2; abundance: NA; j_gene: TRBJ2-2; d_gene: NA; CDR3nt: TGTGCCAGCAGCCAAGATCGCACTACCGGGGAGCTGTTTTTT; CDR3aa: CASSQDRTTGELFF
v_gene: TRBV20-1; abundance: NA; j_gene: TRBJ1-2; d_gene: NA; CDR3nt: TGCAGTGCCCAGGAGGGAGGGCGGCGTGGCTACACCTTC; CDR3aa: CSAQEGGRRGYTF
v_gene: TRBV20-1; abundance: few; j_gene: TRBJ1-1; d_gene: NA; CDR3nt: TGCAGTGCTTCAGTGGGGAACACTGAAGCTTTCTTT; CDR3aa: CSASVGNTEAFF
v_gene: TRBV4-2; abundance: NA; j_gene: TRBJ2-4; d_gene: NA; CDR3nt: TGTGCCAGCAGCCAAGATTGGATGAAAGGAGGCCACTTAGCCAAAAACATTCAGTACTTC; CDR3aa: CASSQDWMKGGHLAKNIQYF
v_gene: TRBV25-1; abundance: NA; j_gene: TRBJ2-3; d_gene: NA; CDR3nt: TGTGCCAGCAGTGCTACCAGCCCGGGACATAGCACAGATACGCAGTATTTT; CDR3aa: CASSATSPGHSTDTQYF
v_gene: TRBV6-1; abundance: NA; j_gene: TRBJ2-5; d_gene: TRBD1; CDR3nt: TGTGCCAGCGGGCAGGGGGAAGAGACCCAGTACTTC; CDR3aa: CASGQGEETQYF
v_gene: TRBV27; abundance: NA; j_gene: TRBJ1-2; d_gene: NA; CDR3nt: TGTGCCAGCAGTTTGGGACCCGGGACTCTCGGCTACACCTTC; CDR3aa: CASSLGPGTLGYTF
v_gene: TRBV6-1; abundance: NA; j_gene: TRBJ2-1; d_gene: NA; CDR3nt: TGTGCCAGCAGTGAAGGGGGGGATGAGCAGTTCTTC; CDR3aa: CASSEGGDEQFF
v_gene: TRBV15; abundance: NA; j_gene: TRBJ2-5; d_gene: NA; CDR3nt: TGTGCCACCAGCAGAGATCAAGCGGAGACCCAGTACTTC; CDR3aa: CATSRDQAETQYF
v_gene: TRBV7-3; abundance: NA; j_gene: TRBJ2-2; d_gene: TRBD1; CDR3nt: TGTGCCAGCAGCCCCCCTGGAGGACAGGGATCCGGGGAGCTGTTTTTT; CDR3aa: CASSPPGGQGSGELFF
v_gene: TRBV21-1; abundance: NA; j_gene: TRBJ2-5; d_gene: NA; CDR3nt: TGTGCCAGCAGCACGTGGTCCGAAGAGACCCAGTACTTC; CDR3aa: CASSTWSEETQYF
v_gene: TRBV11-2; abundance: NA; j_gene: TRBJ1-1; d_gene: NA; CDR3nt: TGTGCCAGCAGCTTAGGGGGAGGGTCCACCCCGCACACTGAAGCTTTCTTT; CDR3aa: CASSLGGGSTPHTEAFF